Here is one T cell receptor (beta chain) with its context. The record originates from a study of blood T cell repertoires in COVID-19. In the study overall: From the United States, Italy and Spain came samples of acute and convalescent COVID-19.

Looked up from germline, CDR1 is SGHNT and CDR2 is YENEEA. This CDR3 comprises 16 residues. The V end was cut by 6 bases, the J end by 2 bases, with 20 bases between. Patients at the Seattle site were enrolled during active infection and followed longitudinally. Authors' data handling: Cell counts per sample came from amplifying reference gene primers. Some clones are missing from TCRdb's copy, which holds only in-frame ones; the method was immunoSEQ multiplex PCR. That table supplies the V and J calls and clone size; D and trimming were determined from the DNA. The sample has 150,000 to 200,000 clones; around 86% are singletons.

V usage is TRBV11-3 and J usage is TRBJ2-7, with D possibly matching TRBD1 (5 bases). The sample was peripheral blood. The clonotype was recovered from a man aged 60 to 75 with COVID-19, enrolled during active disease. The CDR3 loop is CASSRNQGPLPYEQYF. The CDR3 nucleotides are TGTGCCAGCAGTCGCAATCAGGGTCCCCTTCCCTACGAGCAGTACTTC.